This entry concerns a single T cell receptor (beta chain). What it binds is unknown. The CDR3 sequence is 16 residues long. Germline-derived CDR1 and CDR2 are MNHEY and SMNVEV (reference sequence). V shed 6 bases, J shed 7 bases, and the junction held 12 bases outside the gene matches. Produced via immunoSEQ multiplex PCR; TCRdb's table is partial and in-frame only. The data show under 45,000 clones, around 90% seen once. This entry belongs to a study of brain T cells in children with intractable seizures. General study results and limits: Viral specificity was inferred only from CDR3 similarity; HCMV serostatus was unknown.

The sequenced cases were selected for having the highest brain T cell transcript signatures. At least one anti-epileptic drug was given before surgery. This rearrangement joins TRBV27 to TRBJ2-1; TRBD1 agrees at 10 bases. The sample in question was peripheral blood, obtained at surgery. The receptor was derived from a girl aged 2 to 9 with tuberous sclerosis and intractable seizures. CDR3 in DNA: TGTGCCAGCAGATGTACCCGGGACAGGGGTAGAAATGAGCAGTTCTTC. Its protein is CASRCTRDRGRNEQFF.